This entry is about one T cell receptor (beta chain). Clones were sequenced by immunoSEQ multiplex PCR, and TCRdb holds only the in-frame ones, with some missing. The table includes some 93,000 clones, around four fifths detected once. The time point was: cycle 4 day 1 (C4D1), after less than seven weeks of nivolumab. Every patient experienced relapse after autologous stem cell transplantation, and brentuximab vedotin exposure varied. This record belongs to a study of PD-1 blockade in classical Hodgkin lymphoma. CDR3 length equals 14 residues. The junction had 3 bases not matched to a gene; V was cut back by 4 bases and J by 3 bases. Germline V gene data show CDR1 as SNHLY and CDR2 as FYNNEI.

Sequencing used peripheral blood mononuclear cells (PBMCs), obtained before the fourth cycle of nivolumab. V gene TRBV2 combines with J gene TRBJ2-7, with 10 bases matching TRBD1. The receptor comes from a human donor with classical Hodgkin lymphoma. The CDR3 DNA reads TGTGCCAGCAGTGGTGGGACAGGGGTCTACGAGCAGTACTTC. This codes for CASSGGTGVYEQYF.